This T cell receptor (beta chain) comes out of a study of tumor-infiltrating lymphocytes in primary liver carcinoma. Study background: Each of the samples returned roughly 3.65 to 7.5 million productive TCRbeta reads (a yield similar across tissue types).

TCR beta cDNA was reverse-transcribed from 450 to 500 ng of total RNA. The reaction used a constant-region primer and ProtoScript II reverse transcriptase. For TCR beta, libraries were produced by three nested multiplex PCR rounds using slightly modified ARM-PCR. Running nine to ten cycles apiece, the first two PCR rounds relied on TRBV1-TRBV30 forward primers together with a C-beta reverse primer. TCRdb fed the multiplex PCR reads into MiXCR, producing one record per CDR3 protein. The repertoire includes 300,000 to 350,000 distinct CDR3 sequences, less than 70% of them detected once, and about 6.3% sits in the top ten. With 1 base removed from V and 5 bases from J, the gap between germline ends came to 7 bases. Germline CDR1 is SGHNT and CDR2 is YYREEE (reference sequence). The CDR3 spans 12 residues. The blood RNA (from unsorted whole blood) was obtained, and germline DNA was also extracted. This clonotype has at least ten counts. Its antigen is unknown.

Study results and limitations: The study found a significantly higher top-250-clone fraction in tumors than in blood (p = 0.039). The study used bulk unsorted samples and so did not compare CD4+ and CD8+ repertoires. Paired tumor-adjacent and tumor-blood samples overlapped less than tumor region pairs did.

The specimen was peripheral blood. The chain recombines TRBV5-4 with TRBJ2-7; D call uncertain. This clonotype was sampled from a middle-aged man with primary liver carcinoma and hepatitis B virus infection. Here the CDR3 DNA reads TGTGCCAGCAGCTTGCGGGCTAACGAGCAGTACTTC. Residues: CASSLRANEQYF.